This is a list of T cell receptor beta chains from one sample in a study of technical replicates of blood from several donors. Some clones are missing from TCRdb's copy, which holds only in-frame ones; the method was immunoSEQ multiplex PCR. The sample shows just under 85,000 clones, 90% to 95% of them seen only once. Sequenced input: T cells isolated from PBMCs. These receptors originate from a human donor in good health. Both conserved end residues are part of each CDR3. D genes are given only for firm matches. Rows give clone size only sometimes, using once, few, many, or a class for an expanded clone.

TRBV11-3	TRBJ2-5	.	once	TGTGCCAGCAGCCGTGCGGGGCCAGAGACCCAGTACTTC	CASSRAGPETQYF
TRBV5-1	TRBJ2-1	.	.	TGCGCCAGCAGCTTAGGGGGTTCCTACAATGAGCAGTTCTTC	CASSLGGSYNEQFF
TRBV7-3	TRBJ2-3	TRBD1	.	TGTGCCAGCAGCTCTACAGGGGCCCTCACAGATACGCAGTATTTT	CASSSTGALTDTQYF
TRBV10-3	TRBJ2-5	.	.	TGTGCCATCAGTGACGAAGAGACCCAGTACTTC	CAISDEETQYF
TRBV5-4	TRBJ2-7	.	.	TGTGCCAGCAGCTTACCCAGGGCCCGGGAGCAGTACTTC	CASSLPRAREQYF
TRBV28	TRBJ2-7	.	once	TGTGCCGGCAGCCATTACGAGCAGTACTTC	CAGSHYEQYF
TRBV7-3	TRBJ2-7	TRBD1	.	TGTGCCAGCAGCTTAGGGACAGGGGGCGCCTACGAGCAGTACTTC	CASSLGTGGAYEQYF
TRBV21-1	TRBJ1-5	.	.	TGTGCCGAGGGTCAGCCCCAGCATTTT	CAEGQPQHF
TRBV5-6	TRBJ1-1	TRBD1	.	TGTGCCAGCAGATCACAGGGGTGGGGTTTCAGGAACACTGAAGCTTTCTTT	CASRSQGWGFRNTEAFF
TRBV12-5	TRBJ1-2	TRBD1	.	TGTGCTAGTGGTTCGACAGGGGGTTACTATGGCTACACCTTC	CASGSTGGYYGYTF
TRBV11-2	TRBJ2-1	TRBD2	once	TGTGCCAGCAGATCGACTAGCGGGAAAGGTCATGAGCAGTTCTTC	CASRSTSGKGHEQFF
TRBV11-2	TRBJ1-1	TRBD1	.	TGTGCCAGCAGCTTAGATTTTTGGACAGGGCCCCTGAACACTGAAGCTTTCTTT	CASSLDFWTGPLNTEAFF
TRBV19	TRBJ2-1	TRBD2	few	TGTGCCAGTAGTATGAAAGGGGGACGGTCACTAGCGGCGAGTTACAATGAGCAGTTCTTC	CASSMKGGRSLAASYNEQFF
TRBV5-1	TRBJ1-2	TRBD1	.	TGCGCCAGTCAGGACAGGGCCGGCTACACCTTC	CASQDRAGYTF
TRBV6-6	TRBJ2-3	TRBD2	.	TGTGCCAGCAGTTACTCGATGGGTAGCGGGGTTACGCAGTATTTT	CASSYSMGSGVTQYF
TRBV6-1	TRBJ2-7	.	.	TGTGCCAGCAGTGCCCACCCCGGGGGGCCGACCTACGAGCAGTACTTC	CASSAHPGGPTYEQYF
TRBV25-1	TRBJ1-2	.	.	TGTGCCAGCAGTGCCGGGGGGCGCAACTATGGCTACACCTTC	CASSAGGRNYGYTF
TRBV9	TRBJ2-3	TRBD2	.	TGTGCCAGCAGCGTCAGCGGGGGGGGTACAGATACGCAGTATTTT	CASSVSGGGTDTQYF
TRBV12-5	TRBJ1-1	TRBD1	few	TGTGCTAGTGGTCCAGGGGGCACTGAAGCTTTCTTT	CASGPGGTEAFF
TRBV29-1	TRBJ2-3	TRBD1	.	TGCAGCGTTGAATGGTGGCAGGGGGATAGCACAGATACGCAGTATTTT	CSVEWWQGDSTDTQYF
TRBV4-1	TRBJ2-3	.	.	TGCGCCAGCAGCCAAAACCTCGGTCACACAGATACGCAGTATTTT	CASSQNLGHTDTQYF
TRBV11-2	TRBJ2-7	TRBD1	.	TGTGCCAGCAGCTTAGCTAGGACAGGGCCCTACGAGCAGTACTTC	CASSLARTGPYEQYF
TRBV13	TRBJ1-1	TRBD1	.	TGTGCCAGCAGTCGGACAGGGGGCCCGAACACTGAAGCTTTCTTT	CASSRTGGPNTEAFF
TRBV7-3	TRBJ2-5	.	.	TGTGCCAGCAGCTCCGGACTGGGATCGCGCGAGACCCAGTACTTC	CASSSGLGSRETQYF
TRBV19	TRBJ1-2	.	.	TGTGCCAGTAGTATAGGCCCCCTTGGGGGGGAAGGCTACACCTTC	CASSIGPLGGEGYTF
TRBV28	TRBJ1-3	TRBD1	.	TGTGCCAGCAGTTTGGGGGACAGAGGAAACACCATATATTTT	CASSLGDRGNTIYF
TRBV2	TRBJ2-7	.	.	TGTGCCAGCCACCTTACATTTTCCTACGAGCAGTACTTC	CASHLTFSYEQYF
TRBV7-2	TRBJ1-5	.	.	TGTGCCAGCAGCTTAGCCTTGGGGCAAACCCGACTCCAGAGGAATCAGCCCCAGCATTTT	CASSLALGQTRLQRNQPQHF
TRBV11-2	TRBJ2-2	TRBD2	.	TGTGCCAGCAGCCCCCACTCCAAGGGCGGGGGGCTGGAACTGTTTTTT	CASSPHSKGGGLELFF
TRBV7-9	TRBJ2-5	TRBD2	.	TGTGCCAGCAGCTTAGCAGGACTAGGGGCCGAAGAGACCCAGTACTTC	CASSLAGLGAEETQYF
TRBV15	TRBJ2-7	.	.	TGTGCCACCAGCAGAGATCGGGTCTCCTACGAGCAGTACTTC	CATSRDRVSYEQYF
TRBV11-3	TRBJ2-7	.	.	TGTGCCAGCAGCTTCAACCCCAGCGGTAGCTCCTACGAGCAGTACTTC	CASSFNPSGSSYEQYF
TRBV2	TRBJ1-1	.	.	TGTGCCAGCCGCGAGGGTTGGATCACTGAAGCTTTCTTT	CASREGWITEAFF
TRBV4-1	TRBJ2-7	TRBD2	.	TGCGCCAGCACCTTAGCGGGAGTAACTGGCGAGCAGTACTTC	CASTLAGVTGEQYF
TRBV5-1	TRBJ2-3	TRBD2	.	TGCGCCAGCAGCGGGAGGGTTTCAGATACGCAGTATTTT	CASSGRVSDTQYF
TRBV5-1	TRBJ1-6	.	few	TGCGCCAGCAGCCCGGCCCAGGCGATTGGTTCACCCCTCCACTTT	CASSPAQAIGSPLHF
TRBV15	TRBJ1-2	.	few	TGTGCCACCAGTGGGGCAGTCTATGGCTACACCTTC	CATSGAVYGYTF
TRBV4-1	TRBJ2-3	TRBD2	.	TGCGCCAGCAGCGCTGGGACTATACGCACAGATACGCAGTATTTT	CASSAGTIRTDTQYF
TRBV7-8	TRBJ2-4	.	.	TGTGCCAGCAGCCTACACCGGGACATCAAAAACATTCAGTACTTC	CASSLHRDIKNIQYF
TRBV7-8	TRBJ2-7	TRBD1	once	TGTGCCAGTACTCCTAGACAGGGGGCGTACGAGCAGTACTTC	CASTPRQGAYEQYF